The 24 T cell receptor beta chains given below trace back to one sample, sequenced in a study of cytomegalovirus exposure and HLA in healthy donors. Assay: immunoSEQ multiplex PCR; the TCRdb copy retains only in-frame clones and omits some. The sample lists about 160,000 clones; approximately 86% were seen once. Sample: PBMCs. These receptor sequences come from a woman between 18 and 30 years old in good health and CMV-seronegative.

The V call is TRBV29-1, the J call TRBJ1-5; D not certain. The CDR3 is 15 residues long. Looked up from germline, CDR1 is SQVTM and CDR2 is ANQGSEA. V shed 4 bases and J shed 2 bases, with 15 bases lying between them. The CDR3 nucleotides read TGCAGCGTTGTTACCGAGGGAAGGGGCAATCAGCCCCAGCATTTT. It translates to CSVVTEGRGNQPQHF.

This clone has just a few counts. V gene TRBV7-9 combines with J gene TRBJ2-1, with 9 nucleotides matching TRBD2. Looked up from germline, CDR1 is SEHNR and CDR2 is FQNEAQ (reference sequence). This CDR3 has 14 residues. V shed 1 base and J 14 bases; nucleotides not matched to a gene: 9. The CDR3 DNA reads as TGTGCCAGCAGCTTAGGCGGGAGGGCCTGGGTGGAGTTCTTC. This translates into CASSLGGRAWVEFF.

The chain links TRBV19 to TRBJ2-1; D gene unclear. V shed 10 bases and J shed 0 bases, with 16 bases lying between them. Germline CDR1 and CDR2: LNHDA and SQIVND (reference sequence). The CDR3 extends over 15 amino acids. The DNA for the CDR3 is TGTGCCACAGGCGCTTCTTTCGTCTCCTACAATGAGCAGTTCTTC. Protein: CATGASFVSYNEQFF. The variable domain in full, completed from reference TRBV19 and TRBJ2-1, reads DGGITQSPKYLFRKEGQNVTLSCEQNLNHDAMYWYRQDPGQGLRLIYYSQIVNDFQKGDIAEGYSVSREKKESFPLTVTSAQKNPTAFYLCATGASFVSYNEQFFGPGTRLTVL.

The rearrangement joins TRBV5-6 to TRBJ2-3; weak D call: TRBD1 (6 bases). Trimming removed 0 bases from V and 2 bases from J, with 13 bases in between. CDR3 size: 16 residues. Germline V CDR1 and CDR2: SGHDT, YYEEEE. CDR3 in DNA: TGTGCCAGCAGCTTGGGATGGGGGCGAGCCACAGATACGCAGTATTTT. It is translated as CASSLGWGRATDTQYF.

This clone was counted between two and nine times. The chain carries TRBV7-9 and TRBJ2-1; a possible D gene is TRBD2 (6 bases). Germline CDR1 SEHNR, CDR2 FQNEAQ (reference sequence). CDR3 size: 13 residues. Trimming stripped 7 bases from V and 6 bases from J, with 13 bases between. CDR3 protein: CASKGERVNEQFF. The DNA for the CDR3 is TGTGCCAGCAAAGGGGAGCGGGTCAATGAGCAGTTCTTC.

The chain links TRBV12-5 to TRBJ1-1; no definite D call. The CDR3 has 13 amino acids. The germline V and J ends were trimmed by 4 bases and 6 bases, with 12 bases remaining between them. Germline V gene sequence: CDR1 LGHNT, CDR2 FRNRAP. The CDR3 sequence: CASGYGILAEAFF. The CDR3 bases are TGTGCTAGTGGTTACGGGATCTTGGCTGAAGCTTTCTTT.

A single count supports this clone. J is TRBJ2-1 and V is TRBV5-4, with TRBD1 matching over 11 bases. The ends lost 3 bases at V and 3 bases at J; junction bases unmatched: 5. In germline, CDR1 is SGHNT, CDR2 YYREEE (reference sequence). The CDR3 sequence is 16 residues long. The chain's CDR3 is CASSSGQGVYYNEQFF. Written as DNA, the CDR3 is TGTGCCAGCAGCTCGGGACAGGGGGTATACTACAATGAGCAGTTCTTC.

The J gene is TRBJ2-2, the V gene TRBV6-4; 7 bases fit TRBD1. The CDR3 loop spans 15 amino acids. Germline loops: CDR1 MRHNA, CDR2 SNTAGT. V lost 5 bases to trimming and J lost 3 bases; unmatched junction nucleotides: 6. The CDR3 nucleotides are TGTGCCAGCAGTCCAAGAGACAGGGACACCGGGGAGCTGTTTTTT. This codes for CASSPRDRDTGELFF.

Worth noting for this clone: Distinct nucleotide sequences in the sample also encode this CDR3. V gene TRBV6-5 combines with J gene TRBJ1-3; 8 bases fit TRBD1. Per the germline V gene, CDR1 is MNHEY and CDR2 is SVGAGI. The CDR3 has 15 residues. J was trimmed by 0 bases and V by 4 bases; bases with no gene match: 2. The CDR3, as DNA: TGTGCCAGCAGTTTAGGGACAGGCTCTGGAAACACCATATATTTT. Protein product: CASSLGTGSGNTIYF.

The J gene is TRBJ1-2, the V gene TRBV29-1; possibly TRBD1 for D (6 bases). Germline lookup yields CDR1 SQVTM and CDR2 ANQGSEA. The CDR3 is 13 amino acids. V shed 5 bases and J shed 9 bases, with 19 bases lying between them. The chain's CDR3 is CSVQPDSLQRYTF. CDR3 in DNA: TGCAGCGTTCAACCGGACAGCCTACAACGCTACACCTTC.

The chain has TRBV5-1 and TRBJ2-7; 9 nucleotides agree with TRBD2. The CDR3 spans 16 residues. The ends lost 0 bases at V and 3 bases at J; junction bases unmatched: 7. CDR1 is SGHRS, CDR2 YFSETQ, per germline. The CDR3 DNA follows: TGCGCCAGCAGCTTGGGCGGGGGGGCGTCGGGCTACGAGCAGTACTTC. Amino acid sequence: CASSLGGGASGYEQYF.

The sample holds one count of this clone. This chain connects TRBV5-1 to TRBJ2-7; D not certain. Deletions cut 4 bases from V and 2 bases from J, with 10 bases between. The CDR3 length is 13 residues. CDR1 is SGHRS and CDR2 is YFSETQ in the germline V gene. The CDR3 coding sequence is TGCGCCAGCAGCCCGTACTCGCCCTACGAGCAGTACTTC. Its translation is CASSPYSPYEQYF.

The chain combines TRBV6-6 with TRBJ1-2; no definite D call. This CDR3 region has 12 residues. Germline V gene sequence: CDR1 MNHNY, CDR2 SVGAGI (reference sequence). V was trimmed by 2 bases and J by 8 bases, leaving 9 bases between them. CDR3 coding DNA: TGTGCCAGCAGTTACCGGAGTTACGGCTACACCTTC. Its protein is CASSYRSYGYTF.

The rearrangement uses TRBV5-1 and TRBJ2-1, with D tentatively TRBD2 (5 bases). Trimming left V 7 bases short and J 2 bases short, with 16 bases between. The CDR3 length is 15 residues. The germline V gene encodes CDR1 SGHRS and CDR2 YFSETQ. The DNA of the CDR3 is TGCGCCAGCCGCCTGACTACCGCTCCCTACAATGAGCAGTTCTTC. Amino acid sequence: CASRLTTAPYNEQFF.

The CDR3 region is CASSLAPERVMNTEAFF. CDR3 DNA: TGTGCCAGCAGCTTAGCGCCGGAGAGGGTAATGAACACTGAAGCTTTCTTT. V and J are TRBV7-2 and TRBJ1-1; D gene unclear. CDR1 and CDR2 from the germline V gene are SGHTA and FQGNSA. This CDR3 spans 17 amino acids. Trimming removed 0 bases from V and 0 bases from J, with 14 bases in between.

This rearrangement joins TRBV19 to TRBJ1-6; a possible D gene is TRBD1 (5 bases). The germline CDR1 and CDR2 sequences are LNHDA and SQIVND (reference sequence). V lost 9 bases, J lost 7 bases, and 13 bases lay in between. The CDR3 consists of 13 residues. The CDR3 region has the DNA TGTGCCAGCCGCTGGGGGGACAATTCACCCCTCCACTTT. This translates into CASRWGDNSPLHF.

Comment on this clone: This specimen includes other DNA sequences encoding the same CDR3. The CDR3: CASSPSSYEQYF. The CDR3, as DNA: TGTGCCAGCAGTCCGAGCTCCTACGAGCAGTACTTC. The chain joins TRBV6-5 to TRBJ2-7; D not resolved. V was shortened by 5 bases and J by 0 bases, with 5 bases between the two germline ends. The CDR3 length is 12 residues. CDR1 MNHEY and CDR2 SVGAGI come from the germline V gene.

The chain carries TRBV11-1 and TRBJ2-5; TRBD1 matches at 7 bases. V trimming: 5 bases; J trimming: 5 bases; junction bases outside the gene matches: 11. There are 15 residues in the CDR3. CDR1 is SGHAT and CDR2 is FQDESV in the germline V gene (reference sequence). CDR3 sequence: CASSTGTALSETQYF. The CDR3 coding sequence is TGTGCCAGCAGCACCGGGACAGCCCTCAGCGAGACCCAGTACTTC.

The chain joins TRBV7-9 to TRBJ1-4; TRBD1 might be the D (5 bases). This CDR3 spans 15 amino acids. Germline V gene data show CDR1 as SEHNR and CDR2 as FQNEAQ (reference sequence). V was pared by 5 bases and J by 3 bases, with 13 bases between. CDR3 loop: CASSRSQGANEKLFF. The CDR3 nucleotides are TGTGCCAGCAGCCGTTCCCAAGGGGCTAATGAAAAACTGTTTTTT.

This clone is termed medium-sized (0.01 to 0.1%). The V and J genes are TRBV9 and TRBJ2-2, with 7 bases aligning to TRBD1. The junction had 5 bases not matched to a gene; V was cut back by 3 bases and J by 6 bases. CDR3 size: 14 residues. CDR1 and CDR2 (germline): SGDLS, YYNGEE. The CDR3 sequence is CASSDDRESGELFF. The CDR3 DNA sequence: TGTGCCAGCAGCGATGACAGGGAATCCGGGGAGCTGTTTTTT.

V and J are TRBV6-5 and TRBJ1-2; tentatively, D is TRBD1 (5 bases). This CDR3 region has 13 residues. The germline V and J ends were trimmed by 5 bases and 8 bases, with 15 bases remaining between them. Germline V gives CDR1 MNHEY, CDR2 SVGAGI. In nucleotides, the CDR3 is TGTGCCAGCAGTCCGCGGCAGGGCTGGGGCTACACCTTC. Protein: CASSPRQGWGYTF.

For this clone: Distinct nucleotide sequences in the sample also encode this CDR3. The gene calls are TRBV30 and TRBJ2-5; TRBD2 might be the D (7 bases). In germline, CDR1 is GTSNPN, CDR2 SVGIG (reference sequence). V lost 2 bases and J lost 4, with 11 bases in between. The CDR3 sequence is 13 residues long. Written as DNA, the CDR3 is TGTGCCTGGAGTACGGGGGGCGGAGAGACCCAGTACTTC. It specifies CAWSTGGGETQYF.

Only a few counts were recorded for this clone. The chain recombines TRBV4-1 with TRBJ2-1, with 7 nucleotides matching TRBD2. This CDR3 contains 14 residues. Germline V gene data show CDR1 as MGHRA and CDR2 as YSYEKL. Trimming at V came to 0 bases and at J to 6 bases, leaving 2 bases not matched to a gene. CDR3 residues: CASSQETGGNEQFF. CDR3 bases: TGCGCCAGCAGCCAAGAGACGGGAGGCAATGAGCAGTTCTTC.

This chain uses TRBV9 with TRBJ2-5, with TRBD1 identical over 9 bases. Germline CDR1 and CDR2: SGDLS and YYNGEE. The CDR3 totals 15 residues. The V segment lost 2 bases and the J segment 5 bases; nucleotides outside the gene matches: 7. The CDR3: CASSVAGTGLETQYF. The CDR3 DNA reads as TGTGCCAGCAGCGTTGCTGGGACAGGGTTGGAGACCCAGTACTTC.